Below are 6 T cell receptor beta chains sequenced from a single sample in a study of control samples from healthy donors and cancer patients. Clones were read by immunoSEQ multiplex PCR, and TCRdb kept only the in-frame ones, dropping some. The sample lists some 160,000 clones, approximately 88% occurring once. Sequenced sample: blood. The receptors here all came from a man aged 25-45 years in good health.

V and J are TRBV3-1 (or the pseudogene TRBV3-2) and TRBJ2-2; no firm D call. The V end was cut by 4 bases, the J end by 3 bases, with 6 bases between. The CDR3 has 13 residues. CDR1 LGHDT and CDR2 YNNKEL come from the germline V gene (reference sequence). The CDR3 is CASSPLDTGELFF. The CDR3 region has the DNA TGTGCCAGCAGCCCGCTGGACACCGGGGAGCTGTTTTTT.

The CDR3 loop is CASSTRGSLSSGEQYF. CDR3 in DNA: TGTGCCAGTAGTACCCGCGGGAGCCTCAGCTCGGGCGAGCAGTACTTC. The chain has TRBV19 and TRBJ2-7; 7 positions match TRBD2. The ends lost 4 bases at V and 6 bases at J; junction bases unmatched: 15. Germline CDR1 reads LNHDA; CDR2 reads SQIVND (reference sequence). This CDR3 has 16 residues.

This clone has at least ten counts. The CDR3 sequence is CASSSGGATDTQYF. The DNA for the CDR3 is TGTGCCAGCAGTAGCGGGGGGGCCACAGATACGCAGTATTTT. The chain has TRBV6-4 and TRBJ2-3; 10 bases fit TRBD2. The J segment lost 2 bases and the V segment lost 5 bases, leaving 1 base of the junction unmatched. This CDR3 is 14 amino acids long. Per germline, CDR1 MRHNA and CDR2 SNTAGT.

The chain recombines TRBV27 with TRBJ1-3; 8 bases match TRBD1. V was pared by 1 base and J by 1 base, with 3 bases of the junction left unmatched. CDR1 is MNHEY, CDR2 SMNVEV, per germline (reference sequence). The CDR3 spans 16 residues. The CDR3 region has the DNA TGTGCCAGCAGTTTATACAGGGGGTTTTCTGGAAACACCATATATTTT. Translation: CASSLYRGFSGNTIYF.

This clone was counted a few times. Other DNA sequences within the sample encode an identical CDR3. This chain uses TRBV12-3 or TRBV12-4 with TRBJ1-1; D not resolved. The CDR3 runs to 13 residues. V was pared by 3 bases and J by 1 base, with 6 bases between. Here the CDR3 reads CASSLTGNTEAFF. CDR3 in DNA: TGTGCCAGCAGTTTGACCGGGAACACTGAAGCTTTCTTT.

The chain recombines TRBV12-3 or TRBV12-4 with TRBJ2-1; D is possibly TRBD1 (5 bases). This CDR3 has 13 residues. V was pared by 1 base and J by 6 bases, with 7 bases between. CDR3 nucleotide sequence: TGTGCCAGCAGTTTAGTACAGGCCAATGAGCAGTTCTTC. This codes for CASSLVQANEQFF.